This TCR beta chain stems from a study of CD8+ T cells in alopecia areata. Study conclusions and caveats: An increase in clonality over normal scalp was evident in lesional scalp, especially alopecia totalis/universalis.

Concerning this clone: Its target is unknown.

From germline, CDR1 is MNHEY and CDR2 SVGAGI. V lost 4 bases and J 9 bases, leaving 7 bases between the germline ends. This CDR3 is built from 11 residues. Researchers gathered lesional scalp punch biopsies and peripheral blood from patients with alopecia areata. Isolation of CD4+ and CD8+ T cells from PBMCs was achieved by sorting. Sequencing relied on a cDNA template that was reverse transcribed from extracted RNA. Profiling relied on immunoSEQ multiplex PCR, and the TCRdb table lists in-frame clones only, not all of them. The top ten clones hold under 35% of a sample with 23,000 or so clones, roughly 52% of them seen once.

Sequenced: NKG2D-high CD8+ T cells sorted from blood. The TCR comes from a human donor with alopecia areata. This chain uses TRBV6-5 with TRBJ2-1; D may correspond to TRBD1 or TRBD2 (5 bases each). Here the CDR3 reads CASSSRGEQFF. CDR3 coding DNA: TGTGCCAGCAGTTCGAGGGGTGAGCAGTTCTTC.